These 32 T cell receptor beta chains came from one sample sequenced in a study of blood T cell repertoires in COVID-19. The table came from immunoSEQ multiplex PCR; TCRdb's copy has only in-frame clones and leaves some out. The profile covers about 420,000 clones, with 70% to 90% appearing a single time and 0.7% to 1% taken by the ten largest. Source material: peripheral blood. All receptors derive from a man between 18 and 29 years old with COVID-19, enrolled during active disease.

This rearrangement joins TRBV24-1 to TRBJ2-5, with D perhaps matching TRBD2 (6 bases). V lost 4 bases to trimming and J lost 4 bases, with 12 bases between them. The CDR3 sequence is 14 residues long. The germline gives CDR1 KGHDR, CDR2 SFDVKD. The CDR3 spells CATSDPVEGETQYF. In DNA, the CDR3 is TGTGCCACCAGTGACCCCGTGGAGGGAGAGACCCAGTACTTC.

The CDR3: CASSDGPTGGGYTF. For the CDR3, the DNA is TGCGCCAGCAGTGATGGCCCGACAGGGGGCGGCTACACCTTC. The gene calls are TRBV10-1 and TRBJ1-2; TRBD1 matches at 10 bases. V was pared by 3 bases and J by 8 bases, with 6 bases of the junction left unmatched. Looked up from germline, CDR1 is WNHNN and CDR2 is SYGVQD (reference sequence). The CDR3 loop spans 14 amino acids.

The CDR3 reads CASRVAGGPYNEQFF. CDR3 sequence (DNA): TGTGCCAGCAGGGTAGCGGGAGGGCCGTACAATGAGCAGTTCTTC. This chain connects TRBV2 to TRBJ2-1, with TRBD2 matching over 11 bases. The V segment lost 6 bases and the J segment 4 bases; nucleotides outside the gene matches: 5. Germline assignment: CDR1 SNHLY and CDR2 FYNNEI. The CDR3 sequence is 15 residues long.

The chain joins TRBV12-3 or TRBV12-4 to TRBJ1-4, with D maybe TRBD1 (5 bases). V lost 6 bases, J lost 3 bases, and 8 bases lay in between. The CDR3 extends over 13 amino acids. CDR3 protein: CASRAGANEKLFF. CDR3 coding DNA: TGTGCCAGCAGGGCGGGGGCTAATGAAAAACTGTTTTTT.

This clone was recorded only once. The chain recombines TRBV5-1 with TRBJ1-1; D gene unclear. Germline V gives CDR1 SGHRS, CDR2 YFSETQ. Between the trimmed V and J ends, which lost 0 bases and 3 bases, there was a span of 9 bases. CDR3 length: 14 residues. The CDR3 DNA reads TGCGCCAGCAGCTTGGTAGTCGGTGACACTGAAGCTTTCTTT. The encoded protein is CASSLVVGDTEAFF.

This clone was detected once. The rearrangement uses TRBV27 and TRBJ2-1; 14 nucleotides line up with TRBD2. V was pared by 8 bases and J by 6 bases, with 9 bases of the junction left unmatched. In germline, CDR1 is MNHEY, CDR2 SMNVEV (reference sequence). The CDR3 extends over 16 amino acids. CDR3: CASGSTGLAGVNEQFF. The DNA of the CDR3 is TGTGCCAGCGGAAGTACGGGACTAGCGGGAGTCAATGAGCAGTTCTTC.

The V call is TRBV15, the J call TRBJ2-7; D is unresolved. Germline assignment: CDR1 LNHNV and CDR2 YYDKDF (reference sequence). The CDR3 consists of 13 residues. V was cut by 4 bases and J by 3 bases, with 10 bases left in between. CDR3 DNA sequence: TGTGCCACCAGCACCGGTCTAATCTACGAGCAGTACTTC. It is translated as CATSTGLIYEQYF.

This chain joins TRBV4-1 and TRBJ2-2; 10 bases match TRBD2. The V gene's germline CDR1 is MGHRA and CDR2 YSYEKL. After removal of 1 base from V and 6 bases from J, the junction contained 8 bases not matched to a gene. CDR3 size: 17 residues. CDR3 DNA: TGCGCCAGCAGCCAAGTTATGTCTAGCGGGGGTCCCGGGGAGCTGTTTTTT. Translation: CASSQVMSSGGPGELFF.

This clone was counted a few times. The rearrangement links TRBV5-5 to TRBJ1-2, with 10 bases matching TRBD1. V dropped 4 bases and J dropped 7; count of bases not matched to a gene: 13. The germline CDR1 and CDR2 sequences are SGHKS and YYEKEE (reference sequence). The CDR3 runs 16 residues. The CDR3 region is CASSRRSGTGETGYTF. CDR3 sequence (DNA): TGTGCCAGCAGCAGACGATCCGGGACAGGGGAGACTGGCTACACCTTC.

The chain has TRBV4-1 and TRBJ2-1; 13 bases align to TRBD2. The germline CDR1 and CDR2 sequences are MGHRA and YSYEKL. V was clipped by 1 base and J by 8 bases; unmatched bases: 5. The CDR3 contains 16 residues. In nucleotides, the CDR3 is TGCGCCAGCAGCCAAGCCGGGACTAGCGGGATTGATGAGCAGTTCTTC. Its protein is CASSQAGTSGIDEQFF.

The V call is TRBV27, the J call TRBJ2-2, with a possible D match to TRBD1 (6 bases). The germline V gene has CDR1 MNHEY and CDR2 SMNVEV (reference sequence). The ends were cut back, 8 bases at V and 1 base at J, with 14 bases in the middle. This CDR3 region has 15 residues. CDR3 nucleotides: TGTGCCAGCGGAAGGCAGGGGAAGAACACCGGGGAGCTGTTTTTT. Its protein is CASGRQGKNTGELFF.

This clone appeared a single time. The chain links TRBV5-4 to TRBJ2-7; 10 nucleotides agree with TRBD1. CDR3 length: 16 amino acids. Germline CDR1 and CDR2: SGHNT and YYREEE (reference sequence). V gave up 0 bases and J gave up 5 bases; unmatched junction bases: 8. The CDR3 DNA sequence: TGTGCCAGCAGCTTGGCCTTCCGACAGGGGGCGAACGAGCAGTACTTC. Amino acids: CASSLAFRQGANEQYF.

The chain uses TRBV19 and TRBJ1-3; D gene ambiguous. In germline, CDR1 is LNHDA, CDR2 SQIVND (reference sequence). The CDR3 extends over 14 amino acids. Trimming removed 9 bases from V and 1 base from J, with 13 bases in between. Written as DNA, the CDR3 is TGTGCCAGCTCGGGATCCCCATCTGGAAACACCATATATTTT. Encoded protein: CASSGSPSGNTIYF.

In its sample, this clone was seen once. The CDR3 spells CASSRGTSGRRYEQYF. The CDR3 DNA follows: TGCGCCAGCAGCAGAGGGACTAGCGGGAGAAGGTACGAGCAGTACTTC. J is TRBJ2-7 and V is TRBV5-1, with TRBD2 matching over 14 bases. V lost 4 bases and J lost 4; bases outside the gene matches: 7. The CDR3 totals 16 residues. Germline values: CDR1 SGHRS, CDR2 YFSETQ.

V is TRBV30 and J is TRBJ1-1, with unresolved D. V was shortened by 3 bases and J by 4 bases, with 12 bases between the two germline ends. The CDR3 totals 13 residues. Looked up from germline, CDR1 is GTSNPN and CDR2 is SVGIG (reference sequence). The CDR3 spells CAWSGDWGTEAFF. The DNA for the CDR3 is TGTGCCTGGAGCGGGGATTGGGGCACTGAAGCTTTCTTT.

The chain has TRBV18 and TRBJ2-2, with TRBD2 identical over 9 bases. This CDR3 is built from 16 residues. The V gene end was trimmed by 2 bases and the J gene end by 5 bases; junction bases not matched to a gene: 6. Per germline, CDR1 KGHSH and CDR2 LQKENI. CDR3 protein: CASSPGAGGHTGELFF. The DNA for the CDR3 is TGTGCCAGCTCACCAGGAGCGGGGGGCCATACCGGGGAGCTGTTTTTT.

The chain recombines TRBV6-5 with TRBJ2-7; TRBD2 matches 9 bases. J was trimmed by 8 bases and V by 2 bases; bases with no gene match: 7. CDR1 and CDR2 from the germline V gene are MNHEY and SVGAGI. This CDR3 has 14 residues. The CDR3 sequence is CASSYERGDPKQYF. The CDR3, as DNA: TGTGCCAGCAGTTACGAGCGGGGGGACCCCAAGCAGTACTTC.

J is TRBJ2-7 and V is TRBV21-1; the D call in the table, TRBD2, was not verified against the DNA. TRBV21-1 is flagged as a pseudogene. The CDR3 is made up of 12 amino acids. The DNA of the CDR3 is TGTGCCAGCAGCAAAGGAGGAGGAGAGCAGTACTTC. As protein: CASSKGGGEQYF.

The gene calls are TRBV19 and TRBJ1-4; D remains ambiguous. Trimming pared 8 bases from V and 5 bases from J, leaving 9 bases between. From germline, CDR1 is LNHDA and CDR2 SQIVND (reference sequence). CDR3 length equals 12 residues. The CDR3 region has the DNA TGTGCCAGTCACAATCTGAATGAAAAACTGTTTTTT. Its translation: CASHNLNEKLFF.

The chain combines TRBV7-6 with TRBJ2-2; D possibly corresponds to TRBD1 (6 bases). The CDR3 has 15 amino acids. Germline-derived CDR1 and CDR2 are SGHVS and FNYEAQ. Deletions cut 0 bases from V and 6 bases from J, with 11 bases between. The CDR3 DNA reads TGTGCCAGCAGCTTAGCGCGGCAGGGGTCCGGGGAGCTGTTTTTT. Its translation: CASSLARQGSGELFF.

This clone came up a few times. V and J are TRBV7-3 and TRBJ2-1; 11 positions match TRBD2. Germline V gives CDR1 SGHTA, CDR2 FQGTGA. J lost 5 bases, V lost 4 bases, and 1 base had no gene match. The CDR3 contains 14 residues. This CDR3 reads CASSSGLADNEQFF. CDR3 in DNA: TGTGCCAGCAGCTCGGGACTAGCGGACAATGAGCAGTTCTTC.

J is TRBJ2-5 and V is TRBV10-3; the D gene is possibly TRBD2 (5 bases). The length of the CDR3 is 13 residues. Germline V CDR1 and CDR2: ENHRY, SYGVKD. Trimming cost V 7 bases and J 2 bases, with 11 bases left between them. DNA for the CDR3: TGTGCCATCAAGACTACATCTCAAGAGACCCAGTACTTC. Protein sequence: CAIKTTSQETQYF.

In the case of this clone: Other nucleotide sequences from this sample produce the same CDR3. The CDR3 nucleotides are TGCGCCAGCAGCTTGTTTAGCGGGAGTTACGAGCAGTACTTC. This sequence encodes CASSLFSGSYEQYF. The chain combines TRBV5-1 with TRBJ2-7, with TRBD2 matching 9 bases. The CDR3 length is 14 residues. V was pared by 1 base and J by 4 bases, with 3 bases of the junction left unmatched. CDR1 is SGHRS, CDR2 YFSETQ, per germline.

V and J are TRBV15 and TRBJ1-5, with D unclear. The CDR3 totals 15 residues. The V end lost 0 bases, the J end lost 3 bases, and 9 bases lay between the germline ends. Germline assignment: CDR1 LNHNV and CDR2 YYDKDF (reference sequence). The CDR3 DNA sequence: TGTGCCACCAGCAGAGATCGGGGTCCCAATCAGCCCCAGCATTTT. Translating it yields CATSRDRGPNQPQHF.

The genes are TRBV6-5 and TRBJ2-2; D might be TRBD2 (6 bases). The CDR3 sequence is 16 residues long. V gave up 2 bases and J gave up 0 bases, with 10 bases separating them. CDR1 and CDR2 (germline): MNHEY, SVGAGI. CDR3 region: CASSYARGTNTGELFF. The CDR3 bases are TGTGCCAGCAGTTACGCCCGCGGGACGAACACCGGGGAGCTGTTTTTT.

DNA for the CDR3: TGCGCCAGCAGCCAAGATCTGGGACAGGTGAACACTGAAGCTTTCTTT. This codes for CASSQDLGQVNTEAFF. This rearrangement joins TRBV4-1 to TRBJ1-1; the match to TRBD1 covers 8 bases. From germline, CDR1 is MGHRA and CDR2 YSYEKL. The CDR3 is made up of 16 amino acids. Unmatched junction bases numbered 3, after V lost 0 bases and J lost 0 bases.

This chain uses TRBV11-2 with TRBJ2-1, with D possibly matching TRBD1 (5 bases). Germline V gene lookup returns CDR1 SGHAT and CDR2 FQNNGV. V lost 0 bases and J 6 bases, leaving 9 bases between the germline ends. The CDR3 has 14 amino acids. As DNA, the CDR3 is TGTGCCAGCAGCTTAGAGGGGCGCGGCAATGAGCAGTTCTTC. Protein: CASSLEGRGNEQFF.

This sequence joins TRBV2 and TRBJ1-1; tentative D call: TRBD1 (6 bases). With 11 bases removed from V and 6 bases from J, the gap between germline ends came to 16 bases. Per germline, CDR1 SNHLY and CDR2 FYNNEI. The CDR3 is 12 residues long. The chain's CDR3 is CAGKGGEAEAFF. The CDR3 nucleotides are TGTGCCGGAAAAGGGGGTGAGGCTGAAGCTTTCTTT.

J is TRBJ2-7 and V is TRBV7-2; weak D call: TRBD2 (6 bases). The CDR3 is made up of 16 amino acids. Trimming took off 1 base at V and 0 bases at J, with 13 bases between the two ends. Germline CDR1 and CDR2: SGHTA and FQGNSA. The CDR3 region has the DNA TGTGCCAGCAGCTTAGAGGCTAGCGCCCCCTCCTACGAGCAGTACTTC. It is translated as CASSLEASAPSYEQYF.

Many counts were recorded for this clone. V and J are TRBV7-9 and TRBJ2-2; TRBD2 aligns across 11 bases. The CDR3 runs to 17 residues. V dropped 5 bases and J dropped 6; count of bases not matched to a gene: 11. Germline values: CDR1 SEHNR, CDR2 FQNEAQ (reference sequence). The CDR3 sequence is CASSPVAGGPLAGELFF. The DNA for the CDR3 is TGTGCCAGCAGCCCTGTAGCGGGAGGGCCCCTCGCCGGGGAGCTGTTTTTT.

This chain connects TRBV7-2 to TRBJ2-1; 8 bases are a match to TRBD2. Losses at the gene ends were 5 bases for V and 7 bases for J; bases not matched to a gene: 10. From germline, CDR1 is SGHTA and CDR2 FQGNSA. The CDR3 spans 15 residues. The CDR3 loop is CASSRGSGSLNEQFF. The CDR3 region has the DNA TGTGCCAGCAGCAGGGGGAGCGGGAGTTTGAATGAGCAGTTCTTC. The whole variable domain, remainder taken from reference TRBV7-2 and TRBJ2-1, is GAGVSQSPSNKVTEKGKDVELRCDPISGHTALYWYRQSLGQGLEFLIYFQGNSAPDKSGLPSDRFSAERTGGSVSTLTIQRTQQEDSAVYLCASSRGSGSLNEQFFGPGTRLTVL.

The chain joins TRBV6-6 to TRBJ2-7; possible D gene TRBD2, 5 bases. V lost 7 bases and J lost 0, with 7 bases in between. Germline CDR1 is MNHNY and CDR2 is SVGAGI (reference sequence). CDR3 length: 12 residues. The CDR3: CASKSGSYEQYF. The CDR3 DNA is TGTGCCAGCAAAAGCGGCTCCTACGAGCAGTACTTC.